The entry that follows covers one TCR beta chain sequence. This sample is drawn from a study of T cells in localized non-small cell lung cancer. Sequencing used immunoSEQ multiplex PCR; TCRdb keeps in-frame clones, though not all of them. The sample shows around 83,000 clones, around 80% of them seen only once. The sample here was PBMCs, taken before any cancer treatment. The source of this sequence is a man aged 35 to 70 with stage II squamous cell lung carcinoma.

In nucleotides, the CDR3 is TGTGCCAGCAGCTTAGCGATGGGAATCCGACTCTACGAGCAGTACTTC. Translated: CASSLAMGIRLYEQYF. The V and J genes are TRBV7-9 and TRBJ2-7; D remains unclear. Trimming took 0 bases from V and 3 from J, leaving 15 bases between them. In germline, CDR1 is SEHNR, CDR2 FQNEAQ (reference sequence). The CDR3 totals 16 residues. Full variable domain (outside the CDR3, taken from reference TRBV7-9 and TRBJ2-7): DTGVSQNPRHKITKRGQNVTFRCDPISEHNRLYWYRQTLGQGPEFLTYFQNEAQLEKSRLLSDRFSAERPKGSFSTLEIQRTEQGDSAMYLCASSLAMGIRLYEQYFGPGTRLTVT.